The 9 T cell receptor beta chains in this list originate from one sample, sequenced in a study of shared clonotypes between healthy human individuals. Clones were read by immunoSEQ multiplex PCR, and TCRdb kept only the in-frame ones, dropping some. The data hold approximately 2,300,000 clones, with less than 95% observed a single time. The source material was naive CD4+ T cells from PBMCs. The subset: CD45RA+ positively selected. These receptors came from a man younger than 35 in good health. Some clones in this sample may be carry-over from other donors' samples.

The chain joins TRBV11-2 to TRBJ2-7; D uncertain. CDR1 is SGHAT, CDR2 FQNNGV, per germline. The V gene lost 5 bases and the J gene lost 6 bases, with 17 bases spanning the gap. The CDR3 runs to 14 residues. CDR3 sequence reads: CASSPLGGWGEQYF. The DNA of the CDR3 is TGTGCCAGCAGCCCCTTGGGCGGATGGGGCGAGCAGTACTTC.

With respect to this clone: Other nucleotide sequences in the sample specify the same CDR3. The CDR3 DNA reads TGTGCCAGCAGCTTGGGGGGACAGGGTTACGAGCAGTACTTC. Protein: CASSLGGQGYEQYF. V and J are TRBV5-4 and TRBJ2-7; 9 bases agree with TRBD1. J was trimmed by 4 bases and V by 0 bases; bases with no gene match: 2. The CDR3 has 14 amino acids. The germline V gene has CDR1 SGHNT and CDR2 YYREEE (reference sequence).

This rearrangement joins TRBV2 to TRBJ1-2, with D perhaps TRBD1 (5 bases). From germline, CDR1 is SNHLY and CDR2 FYNNEI. The CDR3 consists of 15 residues. The V end was cut by 0 bases, the J end by 8 bases, with 16 bases between. CDR3 amino acids: CASSEALGPSLGYTF. DNA of the CDR3: TGTGCCAGCAGTGAAGCATTGGGACCCTCACTAGGCTACACCTTC. The full variable domain, in which reference TRBV2 and TRBJ1-2 provide the parts outside the CDR3, is EPEVTQTPSHQVTQMGQEVILRCVPISNHLYFYWYRQILGQKVEFLVSFYNNEISEKSEIFDDQFSVERPDGSNFTLKIRSTKLEDSAMYFCASSEALGPSLGYTFGSGTRLTVV.

This rearrangement joins TRBV6-6 to TRBJ1-1; D remains ambiguous. With 2 bases removed from V and 1 base from J, the gap between germline ends came to 8 bases. The CDR3 length is 14 residues. In germline, CDR1 is MNHNY, CDR2 SVGAGI (reference sequence). The CDR3 sequence: CASSYVGGNTEAFF. DNA for the CDR3: TGTGCCAGCAGTTACGTGGGCGGGAACACTGAAGCTTTCTTT.

The rearrangement uses TRBV5-4 and TRBJ2-3; tentative D call: TRBD1 (6 bases). The CDR3 extends over 17 amino acids. With 4 bases removed from V and 3 bases from J, the gap between germline ends came to 21 bases. CDR1 SGHNT and CDR2 YYREEE come from the germline V gene (reference sequence). This CDR3 is CASSPRLDRIFTDTQYF. In DNA form, the CDR3 reads TGTGCCAGCAGCCCCCGGTTAGACAGGATTTTTACAGATACGCAGTATTTT.

This clone was counted between two and nine times. The V and J genes are TRBV11-2 and TRBJ1-1; D unclear. With 1 base removed from V and 10 bases from J, the gap between germline ends came to 13 bases. This CDR3 has 13 residues. Germline loops: CDR1 SGHAT, CDR2 FQNNGV. CDR3 sequence: CASSLVWAGRAFF. CDR3 in DNA: TGTGCCAGCAGCTTAGTGTGGGCCGGGAGAGCTTTCTTT.

This chain uses TRBV7-2 with TRBJ2-3; 10 bases align to TRBD2. J lost 1 base, V lost 0 bases, and 4 bases had no gene match. The germline gives CDR1 SGHTA, CDR2 FQGNSA. The CDR3 length is 17 residues. CDR3 coding DNA: TGTGCCAGCAGCTTAGCAGGCCTAGCGGGAGGCACAGATACGCAGTATTTT. Translated: CASSLAGLAGGTDTQYF.

The chain joins TRBV7-9 to TRBJ2-5; D is perhaps TRBD1 or TRBD2 (5 bases each). This CDR3 region has 14 residues. CDR1 and CDR2 (germline): SEHNR, FQNEAQ (reference sequence). The ends were cut back, 7 bases at V and 2 bases at J, with 14 bases in the middle. For the CDR3, the DNA is TGTGCCAGCACCCCAGCGGCAGGGCAAGAGACCCAGTACTTC. As protein: CASTPAAGQETQYF. The full variable domain, completed using reference TRBV7-9 and TRBJ2-5, is DTGVSQNPRHKITKRGQNVTFRCDPISEHNRLYWYRQTLGQGPEFLTYFQNEAQLEKSRLLSDRFSAERPKGSFSTLEIQRTEQGDSAMYLCASTPAAGQETQYFGPGTRLLVL.

V gene TRBV11-3 combines with J gene TRBJ2-5; D is perhaps TRBD2 (5 bases). There are 13 residues in the CDR3. Trimming removed 3 bases at V and 7 bases at J, with 12 bases between. Looked up from germline, CDR1 is SGHNT and CDR2 is YENEEA. CDR3 amino acids: CASSFAGSGTQYF. The CDR3 nucleotides read TGTGCCAGCAGCTTTGCTGGGAGTGGGACCCAGTACTTC.